The clone carrying this T cell receptor beta chain has at least ten counts. Its antigen is undetermined. CDR1 and CDR2 (germline): SGHRS, YFSETQ. The CDR3 is made up of 15 amino acids. V was clipped by 3 bases and J by 3 bases; unmatched bases: 6. These data originate in a study of neurological immune-mediated disorders. Study-wide results and limits: The greatest TCR clonal expansion occurred in HTLV-1-associated myelopathy and the least in multiple sclerosis, which fell below healthy controls. CDR3 amino acid sequences of expanded clones were not shared across subjects, a result suggesting private repertoires in all groups.

The cDNA was synthesized by 5'RACE incorporating 10-nucleotide random UMIs. In TCRdb, the 5' RACE reads were re-called with MiXCR into one record per CDR3 protein. The data show more than 75,000 distinct CDR3 sequences, roughly 3.3% seen once. The sample consisted of PBMCs. The V and J genes are TRBV5-1 and TRBJ1-5, with 7 positions matching TRBD1. This sequence was found in a woman aged 50 to 60 with multiple sclerosis. The CDR3 coding sequence is TGCGCCAGCAGCTCCACAGGGGCGATCAATCAGCCCCAGCATTTT. It translates to CASSSTGAINQPQHF.